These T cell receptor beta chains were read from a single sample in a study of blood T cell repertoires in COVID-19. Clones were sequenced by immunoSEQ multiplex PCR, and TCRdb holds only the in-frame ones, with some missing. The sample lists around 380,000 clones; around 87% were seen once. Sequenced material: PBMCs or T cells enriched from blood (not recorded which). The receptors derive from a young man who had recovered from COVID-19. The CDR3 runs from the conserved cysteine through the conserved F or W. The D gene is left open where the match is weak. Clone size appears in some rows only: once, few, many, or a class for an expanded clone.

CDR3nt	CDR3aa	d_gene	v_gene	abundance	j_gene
TGTGCCAGTAGGGGTAATGAAAAACTGTTTTTT	CASRGNEKLFF	.	TRBV12-3/TRBV12-4	.	TRBJ1-4
TGTGCCAGCAGCCCTTCAGGGGGTACGGGCTCCTACGAGCAGTACTTC	CASSPSGGTGSYEQYF	TRBD1	TRBV9	.	TRBJ2-7
TGTGCCAGCTCACCAACAGGGGGCTATGGCTACACCTTC	CASSPTGGYGYTF	TRBD1	TRBV18	.	TRBJ1-2
TGTGCCAGCAGCTTAGGGGCTTCTGGGGCCTCCTACGAGCAGTACTTC	CASSLGASGASYEQYF	.	TRBV13	.	TRBJ2-7
TGTGCCAGTAGCGGGACAGCTACAACTAATGAAAAACTGTTTTTT	CASSGTATTNEKLFF	TRBD1	TRBV19	.	TRBJ1-4
TGTGCCAGCAGTTCCCTCCGACAGGGAAGGTTTATCTTT	CASSSLRQGRFIF	TRBD1	TRBV27	.	TRBJ1-1
TGTGCCAGCAGCTTGGAACAGGGAGCTAATGAAAAACTGTTTTTT	CASSLEQGANEKLFF	.	TRBV7-9	few	TRBJ1-4
TGTGCCAGCAGGCCAGGGGGGAACACTGAAGCTTTCTTT	CASRPGGNTEAFF	TRBD1	TRBV27	.	TRBJ1-1
TGTGCCAGCAGGGCACAGGGGGCGACTGGAAACACCATATATTTT	CASRAQGATGNTIYF	TRBD1	TRBV6-5	.	TRBJ1-3
TGCGCCAGCAGCCAAGAATTTGGGGAGGGCTACACCTTC	CASSQEFGEGYTF	.	TRBV4-1	.	TRBJ1-2
TGTGCCAGCATAGGGGATGCGGGCACAGGGGGTTTCTACGAGCAGTACTTC	CASIGDAGTGGFYEQYF	TRBD1	TRBV5-6	.	TRBJ2-7
TGTGCTAGTTGCCGGGACAGCGTTAACACTGAAGCTTTCTTT	CASCRDSVNTEAFF	TRBD1	TRBV12-5	.	TRBJ1-1
TGTGCCAGCAAAACCCGGGCTAGAGGGGGCTACACCTTC	CASKTRARGGYTF	.	TRBV6-5	.	TRBJ1-2
TGTGCCACTCGACAGGGCCCCACTGAAGCTTTCTTT	CATRQGPTEAFF	TRBD1	TRBV19	.	TRBJ1-1
TGTGCCTGGAATTCCCTGGGGGACAGCTATGGCTACACCTTC	CAWNSLGDSYGYTF	TRBD1	TRBV30	.	TRBJ1-2
TGCAGCGTTGAAGGTCAGGGGGCAAGTGAGCAGTACTTC	CSVEGQGASEQYF	TRBD1	TRBV29-1	.	TRBJ2-7
TGTGCCACCAGCCTCCGGGACAGCCCCTATGGCTACACCTTC	CATSLRDSPYGYTF	TRBD1	TRBV15	.	TRBJ1-2
TGTGCCAGCAGCGACCTCAGGGGCGGTATGAGCAATCAGCCCCAGCATTTT	CASSDLRGGMSNQPQHF	.	TRBV7-9	.	TRBJ1-5
TGTGCCAGCAGTGGATCCGGGAGCACTGAAGCTTTCTTT	CASSGSGSTEAFF	.	TRBV2	few	TRBJ1-1
TGTGCCAGCTCGACAGGGGCTACTGGCTACACCTTC	CASSTGATGYTF	TRBD1	TRBV18	.	TRBJ1-2
TGTGCCACTTCCCGGGATAGGTATCGGCCCCAGCATTTT	CATSRDRYRPQHF	.	TRBV19	few	TRBJ1-5
TGTGCCAGCAGCCAGGGCAGGGCTGGCGGCTACACCTTC	CASSQGRAGGYTF	.	TRBV7-8	few	TRBJ1-2
TGCAGCGGCGCCGGGACTAGCGGTTCCTACGAGCAGTACTTC	CSGAGTSGSYEQYF	TRBD2	TRBV29-1	.	TRBJ2-7
TGCGCCAGCAGAGCCTCACAGGGGGTGGGCTATGGCTACACCTTC	CASRASQGVGYGYTF	TRBD1	TRBV10-2	few	TRBJ1-2
TGTGCCAGCAGTCAGTACATCCCCTATAATTCACCCCTCCACTTT	CASSQYIPYNSPLHF	.	TRBV6-5	few	TRBJ1-6
TGTGCCAGCAGCCGGGGGGTGACAACTGGAAACACCATATATTTT	CASSRGVTTGNTIYF	.	TRBV13	.	TRBJ1-3
TGTGCTAGTGGTACCCCGGACAGGGGCTTTTATGGCTACACCTTC	CASGTPDRGFYGYTF	TRBD1	TRBV12-5	.	TRBJ1-2
TGTGCCAGCAGCCCCATGGAGGGTAGGGAGCTGTTTTTT	CASSPMEGRELFF	.	TRBV7-9	.	TRBJ2-2
TGTGCCAGCAACGCCGGGGCGGGAAGCTATGGCTACACCTTC	CASNAGAGSYGYTF	.	TRBV6-5	.	TRBJ1-2
TGTGCCAGCAGCCCCAACCCCCTGGACAGCAAAAACATTCAGTACTTC	CASSPNPLDSKNIQYF	.	TRBV7-3	.	TRBJ2-4
TGTGCCAGCTACACTAGCGGGGGCGGCGGGACCCAGTACTTC	CASYTSGGGGTQYF	TRBD2	TRBV3-1/TRBV3-2	.	TRBJ2-5
TGCGCCAGCAGCGAAGATCCCGGGACAGGGTACTATGGCTACACCTTC	CASSEDPGTGYYGYTF	TRBD1	TRBV5-1	.	TRBJ1-2
TGTGCCAGCAGCCAAAGGACTAGCGGGGGTAGGGAGACCCAGTACTTC	CASSQRTSGGRETQYF	TRBD2	TRBV3-1/TRBV3-2	.	TRBJ2-5
TGTGCCAGCAGCCCAGGACAGGAGAACACTGAAGCTTTCTTT	CASSPGQENTEAFF	TRBD1	TRBV3-1/TRBV3-2	.	TRBJ1-1
TGCAGTGCTAGAGACGGGAAAGGAGCTTTCTTT	CSARDGKGAFF	.	TRBV20-1	once	TRBJ1-1
TGTGCCAGCAGGGCGGGCAGTATGAACACCGGGGAGCTGTTTTTT	CASRAGSMNTGELFF	.	TRBV7-2	.	TRBJ2-2
TGTGCCACCAGCAGAGATTGGGGGGACTCTAATCTTCAGTACTTC	CATSRDWGDSNLQYF	.	TRBV15	.	TRBJ2-4
TGTGCCAGCAGCTTATTGGGCGGCTACACCTTC	CASSLLGGYTF	.	TRBV7-9	.	TRBJ1-2
TGTGCCAGCAGCCCGCGCGACAACGATGCTTTCTTT	CASSPRDNDAFF	.	TRBV11-2	.	TRBJ1-1